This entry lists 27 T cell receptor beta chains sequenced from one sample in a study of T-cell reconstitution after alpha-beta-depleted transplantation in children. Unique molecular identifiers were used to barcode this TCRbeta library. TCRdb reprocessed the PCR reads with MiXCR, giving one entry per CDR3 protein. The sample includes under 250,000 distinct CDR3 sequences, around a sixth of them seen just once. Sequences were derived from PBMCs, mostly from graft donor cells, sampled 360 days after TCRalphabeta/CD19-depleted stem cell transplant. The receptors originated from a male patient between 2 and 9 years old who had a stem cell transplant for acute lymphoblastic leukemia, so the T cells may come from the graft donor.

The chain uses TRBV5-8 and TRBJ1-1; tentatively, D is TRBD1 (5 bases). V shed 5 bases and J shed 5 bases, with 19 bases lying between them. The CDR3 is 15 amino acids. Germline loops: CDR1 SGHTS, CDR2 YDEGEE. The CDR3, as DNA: TGTGCCAGCAGTGGGAGATATTTGTCAGGGACTGAAGCTTTCTTT. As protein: CASSGRYLSGTEAFF.

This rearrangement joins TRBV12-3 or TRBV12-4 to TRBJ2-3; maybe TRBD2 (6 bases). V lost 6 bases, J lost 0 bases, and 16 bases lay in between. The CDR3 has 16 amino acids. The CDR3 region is CASRGPGLFSTDTQYF. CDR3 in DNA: TGTGCCAGCAGGGGGCCGGGACTCTTTAGCACAGATACGCAGTATTTT.

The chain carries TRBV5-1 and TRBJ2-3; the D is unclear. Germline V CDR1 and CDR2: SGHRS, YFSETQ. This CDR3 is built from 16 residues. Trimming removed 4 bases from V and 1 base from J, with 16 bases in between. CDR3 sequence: CASSINRPRRTDTQYF. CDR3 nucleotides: TGCGCCAGCAGCATAAACCGTCCCAGGCGCACAGATACGCAGTATTTT.

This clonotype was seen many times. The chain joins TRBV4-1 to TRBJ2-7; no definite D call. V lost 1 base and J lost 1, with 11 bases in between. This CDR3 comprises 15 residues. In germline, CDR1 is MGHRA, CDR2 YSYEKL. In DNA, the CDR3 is TGCGCCAGCAGCCAAGTCTCAGCTCTATCCTACGAGCAGTACTTC. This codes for CASSQVSALSYEQYF.

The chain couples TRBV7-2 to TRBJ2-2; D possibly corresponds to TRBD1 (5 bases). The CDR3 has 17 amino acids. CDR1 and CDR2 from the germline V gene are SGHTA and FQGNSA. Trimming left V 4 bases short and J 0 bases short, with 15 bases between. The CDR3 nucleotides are TGTGCCAGCAGCTATTCGGCTGGACATACGAACACCGGGGAGCTGTTTTTT. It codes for CASSYSAGHTNTGELFF.

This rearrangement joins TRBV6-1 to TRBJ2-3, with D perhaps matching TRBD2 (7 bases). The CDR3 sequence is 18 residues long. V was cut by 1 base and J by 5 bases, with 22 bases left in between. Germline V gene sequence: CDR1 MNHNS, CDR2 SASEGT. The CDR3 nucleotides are TGTGCCAGCAGTGAAGTCTCTTGGGTCGCGGGGGCACGAGATACGCAGTATTTT. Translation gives CASSEVSWVAGARDTQYF.

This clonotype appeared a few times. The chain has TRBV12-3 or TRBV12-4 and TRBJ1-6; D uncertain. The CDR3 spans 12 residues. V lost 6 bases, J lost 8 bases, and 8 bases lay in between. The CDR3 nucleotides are TGTGCCAGCAGCTTGGCCTATTCACCCCTCCACTTT. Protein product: CASSLAYSPLHF.

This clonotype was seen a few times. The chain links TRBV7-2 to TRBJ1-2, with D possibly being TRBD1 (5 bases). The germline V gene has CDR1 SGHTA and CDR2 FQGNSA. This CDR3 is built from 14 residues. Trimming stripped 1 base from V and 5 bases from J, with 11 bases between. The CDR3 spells CASSLVQGEYGYTF. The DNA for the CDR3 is TGTGCCAGCAGCTTAGTCCAGGGAGAGTATGGCTACACCTTC. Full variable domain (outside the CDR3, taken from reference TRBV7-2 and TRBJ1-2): GAGVSQSPSNKVTEKGKDVELRCDPISGHTALYWYRQSLGQGLEFLIYFQGNSAPDKSGLPSDRFSAERTGGSVSTLTIQRTQQEDSAVYLCASSLVQGEYGYTFGSGTRLTVV.

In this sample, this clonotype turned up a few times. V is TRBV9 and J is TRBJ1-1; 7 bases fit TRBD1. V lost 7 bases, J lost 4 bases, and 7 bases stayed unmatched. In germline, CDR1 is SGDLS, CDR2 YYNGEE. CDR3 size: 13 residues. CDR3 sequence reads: CASARQGVTEAFF. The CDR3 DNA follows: TGTGCCAGCGCCCGACAGGGAGTCACTGAAGCTTTCTTT.

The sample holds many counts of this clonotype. The CDR3 is CSARGRGNTEAFF. The CDR3 nucleotides are TGCAGTGCTAGAGGACGGGGGAACACTGAAGCTTTCTTT. The chain has TRBV20-1 and TRBJ1-1; D remains unclear. The germline CDR1 and CDR2 sequences are DFQATT and SNEGSKA (reference sequence). V was cut by 1 base and J by 1 base, with 7 bases left in between. There are 13 residues in the CDR3.

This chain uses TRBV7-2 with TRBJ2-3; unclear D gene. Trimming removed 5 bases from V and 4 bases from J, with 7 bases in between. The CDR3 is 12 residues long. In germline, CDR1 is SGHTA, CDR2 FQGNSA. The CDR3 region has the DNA TGTGCCAGCAGCGCCTCACCAGATACGCAGTATTTT. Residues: CASSASPDTQYF. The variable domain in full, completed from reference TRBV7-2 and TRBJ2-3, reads GAGVSQSPSNKVTEKGKDVELRCDPISGHTALYWYRQSLGQGLEFLIYFQGNSAPDKSGLPSDRFSAERTGGSVSTLTIQRTQQEDSAVYLCASSASPDTQYFGPGTRLTVL.

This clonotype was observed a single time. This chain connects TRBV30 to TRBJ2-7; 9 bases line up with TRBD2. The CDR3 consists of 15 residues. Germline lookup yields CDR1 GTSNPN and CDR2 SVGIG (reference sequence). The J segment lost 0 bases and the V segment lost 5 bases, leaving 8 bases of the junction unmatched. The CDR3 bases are TGTGCCTGGTCCGGGGCGGGGGGGTACTCCTACGAGCAGTACTTC. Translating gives CAWSGAGGYSYEQYF.

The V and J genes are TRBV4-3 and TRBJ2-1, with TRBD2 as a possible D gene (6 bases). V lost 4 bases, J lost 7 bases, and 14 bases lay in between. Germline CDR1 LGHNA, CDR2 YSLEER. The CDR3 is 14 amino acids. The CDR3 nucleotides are TGCGCCAGCAGCCTGGTCGGGGGATCAAATGAGCAGTTCTTC. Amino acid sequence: CASSLVGGSNEQFF.

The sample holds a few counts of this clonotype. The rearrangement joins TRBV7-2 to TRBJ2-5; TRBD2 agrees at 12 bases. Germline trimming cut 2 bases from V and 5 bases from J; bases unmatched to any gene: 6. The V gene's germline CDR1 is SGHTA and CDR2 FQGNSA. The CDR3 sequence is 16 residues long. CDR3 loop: CASSLRLAGGHETQYF. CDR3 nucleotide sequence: TGTGCCAGCAGCTTAAGGCTAGCGGGGGGGCACGAGACCCAGTACTTC.

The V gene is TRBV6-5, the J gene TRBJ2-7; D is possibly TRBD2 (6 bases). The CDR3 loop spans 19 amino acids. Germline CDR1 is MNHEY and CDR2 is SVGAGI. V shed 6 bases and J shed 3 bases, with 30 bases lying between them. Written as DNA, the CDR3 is TGTGCCAGCAGCCCGTATAGGGTACCTTTGGCGGGGACCGACTACGAGCAGTACTTC. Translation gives CASSPYRVPLAGTDYEQYF.

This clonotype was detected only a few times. Here the CDR3 DNA reads TGCGCCAGCAGGTCGACTAGCGGGAGTTCTGGGGAGACCCAGTACTTC. Translating gives CASRSTSGSSGETQYF. The genes are TRBV5-1 and TRBJ2-5; 12 nucleotides align to TRBD2. Looked up from germline, CDR1 is SGHRS and CDR2 is YFSETQ. This CDR3 has 16 residues. The junction had 10 bases not matched to a gene; V was cut back by 5 bases and J by 5 bases.

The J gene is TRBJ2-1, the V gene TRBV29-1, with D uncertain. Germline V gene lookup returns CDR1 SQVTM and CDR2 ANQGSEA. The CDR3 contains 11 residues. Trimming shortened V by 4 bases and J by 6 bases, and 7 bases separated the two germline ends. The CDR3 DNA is TGCAGCGTTGCCCGGACCAATGAGCAGTTCTTC. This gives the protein CSVARTNEQFF.

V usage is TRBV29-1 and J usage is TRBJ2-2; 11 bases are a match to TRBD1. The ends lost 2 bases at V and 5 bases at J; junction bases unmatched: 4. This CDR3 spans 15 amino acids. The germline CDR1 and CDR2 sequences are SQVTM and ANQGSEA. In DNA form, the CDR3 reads TGCAGCGTTGAATCGGACAGGGGGCGAACCGGGGAGCTGTTTTTT. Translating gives CSVESDRGRTGELFF.

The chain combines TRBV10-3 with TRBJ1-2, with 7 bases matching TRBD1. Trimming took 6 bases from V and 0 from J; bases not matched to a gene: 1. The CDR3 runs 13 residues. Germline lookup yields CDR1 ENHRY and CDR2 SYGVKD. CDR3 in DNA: TGTGCCATCAGCGACAGGGCTAACTATGGCTACACCTTC. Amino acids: CAISDRANYGYTF.

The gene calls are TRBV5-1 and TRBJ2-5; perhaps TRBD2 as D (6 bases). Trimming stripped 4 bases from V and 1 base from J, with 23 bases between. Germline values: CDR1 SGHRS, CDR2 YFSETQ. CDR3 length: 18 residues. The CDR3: CASSAPTVGRGTQETQYF. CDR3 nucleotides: TGCGCCAGCAGCGCGCCGACTGTTGGGCGGGGAACCCAAGAGACCCAGTACTTC.

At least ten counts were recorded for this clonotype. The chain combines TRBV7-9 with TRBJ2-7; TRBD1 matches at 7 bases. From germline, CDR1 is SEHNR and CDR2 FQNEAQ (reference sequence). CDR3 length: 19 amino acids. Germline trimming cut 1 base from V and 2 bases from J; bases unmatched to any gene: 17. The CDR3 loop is CASSLGGKGRGQLTYEQYF. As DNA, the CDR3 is TGTGCCAGCAGCTTAGGGGGGAAAGGCCGGGGACAGCTGACCTACGAGCAGTACTTC.

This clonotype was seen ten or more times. Here the CDR3 reads CAISESAQGGEQYF. The CDR3 coding sequence is TGTGCCATCAGTGAGTCGGCCCAAGGGGGCGAGCAGTACTTC. The chain is built from TRBV10-3 and TRBJ2-7, with D possibly matching TRBD1 (6 bases). The V end was cut by 0 bases, the J end by 6 bases, with 12 bases between. The CDR3 covers 14 residues. The V gene's germline CDR1 is ENHRY and CDR2 SYGVKD.

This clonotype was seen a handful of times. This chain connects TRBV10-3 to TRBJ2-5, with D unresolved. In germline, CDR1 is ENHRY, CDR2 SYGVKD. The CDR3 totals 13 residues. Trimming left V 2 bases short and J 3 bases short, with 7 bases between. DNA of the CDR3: TGTGCCATCAGTGAGGTCCAGAAAGAGACCCAGTACTTC. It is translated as CAISEVQKETQYF.

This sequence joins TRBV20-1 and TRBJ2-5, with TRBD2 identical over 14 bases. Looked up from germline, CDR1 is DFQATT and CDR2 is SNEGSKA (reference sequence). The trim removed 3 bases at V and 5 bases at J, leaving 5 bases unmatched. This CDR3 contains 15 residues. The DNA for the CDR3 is TGCAGTGCTAGGCCGGGACTAGCGGGGGCGGAGACCCAGTACTTC. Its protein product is CSARPGLAGAETQYF.

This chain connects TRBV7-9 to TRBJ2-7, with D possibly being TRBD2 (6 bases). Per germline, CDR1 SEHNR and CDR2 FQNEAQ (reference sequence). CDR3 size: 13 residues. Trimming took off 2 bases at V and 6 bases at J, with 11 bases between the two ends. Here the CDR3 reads CASSLPRGGEQYF. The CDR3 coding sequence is TGTGCCAGCAGCTTACCCCGGGGAGGCGAGCAGTACTTC. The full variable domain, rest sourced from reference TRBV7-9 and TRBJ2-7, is DTGVSQNPRHKITKRGQNVTFRCDPISEHNRLYWYRQTLGQGPEFLTYFQNEAQLEKSRLLSDRFSAERPKGSFSTLEIQRTEQGDSAMYLCASSLPRGGEQYFGPGTRLTVT.

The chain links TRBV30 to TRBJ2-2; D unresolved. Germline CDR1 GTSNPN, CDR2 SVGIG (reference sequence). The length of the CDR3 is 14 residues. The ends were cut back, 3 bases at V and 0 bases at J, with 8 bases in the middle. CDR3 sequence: CAWSGSANTGELFF. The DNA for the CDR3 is TGTGCCTGGAGCGGTTCCGCGAACACCGGGGAGCTGTTTTTT.

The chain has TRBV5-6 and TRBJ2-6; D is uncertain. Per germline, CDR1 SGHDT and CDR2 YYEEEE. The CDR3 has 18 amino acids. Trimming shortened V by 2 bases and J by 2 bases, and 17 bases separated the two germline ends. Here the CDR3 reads CASSFTRRKKPGANVLTF. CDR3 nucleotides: TGTGCCAGCAGCTTTACCCGCAGGAAAAAACCTGGGGCCAACGTCCTGACTTTC.